This TCR beta chain was captured by sequencing in a study of blood T cell repertoires in COVID-19. Study as a whole: From the United States, Italy and Spain came samples of acute and convalescent COVID-19.

This CDR3 has 17 residues. With 2 bases removed from V and 0 bases from J, the gap between germline ends came to 13 bases. Per germline, CDR1 KGHSH and CDR2 LQKENI. Profiling relied on immunoSEQ multiplex PCR, and the TCRdb table lists in-frame clones only, not all of them. The repertoire includes 150,000 to 200,000 clones, approximately 80% of them detected once, and around 3.7% sits in the top ten. V gene TRBV18 combines with J gene TRBJ1-4; maybe TRBD1 (6 bases). This TCR was recovered from an older woman who had recovered from COVID-19. The sample comprised PBMCs or T cells enriched from blood (not recorded which). The CDR3 sequence is CASSPVRQAATNEKLFF. CDR3 sequence (DNA): TGTGCCAGCTCACCAGTGAGACAGGCTGCAACTAATGAAAAACTGTTTTTT.